This entry features one T cell receptor beta chain sequence. The sample comes from a study of blood T cell repertoires in COVID-19. Sequenced by immunoSEQ multiplex PCR; TCRdb stores in-frame clones only, minus some. Of approximately 98,000 clones in the sample, about 85% were seen once. CDR1 GTSNPN and CDR2 SVGIG come from the germline V gene (reference sequence). The trim removed 3 bases at V and 8 bases at J, leaving 5 bases unmatched. The CDR3 runs 15 residues. The chain is built from TRBV30 and TRBJ2-2, with 14 bases identical to TRBD2. The receptor comes from an older woman with acute or convalescent COVID-19. Material: peripheral blood. The CDR3 DNA reads as TGTGCCTGGAGCCGTGGGACTAGCGGGAGAGGGGAGCTGTTTTTT. Translated, it gives CAWSRGTSGRGELFF.